What follows describes a single TCR beta chain. Its antigen is as yet unknown. The germline V gene has CDR1 SGHDT and CDR2 YYEEEE. This CDR3 comprises 17 residues. V lost 1 base to trimming and J lost 7 bases, with 24 bases between them. TCRdb fed the reads into MiXCR, producing one record per CDR3 protein. This sample carries about 360,000 distinct CDR3 sequences, about a third of them seen once, and the ten largest clones take 13%. The sample belongs to a study of T cell repertoires in cytomegalovirus infection. Whole-study context: Indicated by public TCR beta signatures were CMV infection and matching HLA type. General study results and limits: HLA-C-restricted, CMV-specific TCR beta clonotypes were dominant ex vivo. Identification of carriers of CMV plus the relevant HLA was performed using cumulative public TCR beta family frequency.

The chain has TRBV5-6 and TRBJ2-7; maybe TRBD1 (6 bases). This sequence originates from a human donor in good health (CMV status not recorded). Some clones in this sample may be carry-over from other donors' samples. Sequenced here: cultured PBMCs, sampled from culture after CMV antigen stimulation. This chain's CDR3 is CASSLLGQGITAEEQYF. CDR3 nucleotides: TGTGCCAGCAGCTTGTTAGGGCAGGGGATCACGGCGGAAGAGCAGTACTTC.